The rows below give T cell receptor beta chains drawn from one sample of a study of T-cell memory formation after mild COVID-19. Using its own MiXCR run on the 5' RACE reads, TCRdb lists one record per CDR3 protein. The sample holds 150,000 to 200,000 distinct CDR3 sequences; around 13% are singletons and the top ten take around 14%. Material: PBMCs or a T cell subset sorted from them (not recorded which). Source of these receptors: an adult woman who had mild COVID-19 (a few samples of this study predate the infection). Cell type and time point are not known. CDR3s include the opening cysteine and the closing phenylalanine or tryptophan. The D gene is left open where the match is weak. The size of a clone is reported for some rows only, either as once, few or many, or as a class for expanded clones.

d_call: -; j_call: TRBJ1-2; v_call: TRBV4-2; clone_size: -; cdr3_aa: CASSPGEGHGYTF; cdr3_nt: TGTGCCAGCAGCCCCGGTGAGGGGCATGGCTACACCTTC
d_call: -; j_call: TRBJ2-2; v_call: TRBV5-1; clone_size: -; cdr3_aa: CASSLGFAGELFF; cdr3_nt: TGCGCCAGCAGCTTGGGCTTTGCCGGGGAGCTGTTTTTT
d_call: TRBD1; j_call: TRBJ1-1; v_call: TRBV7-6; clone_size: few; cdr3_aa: CASSPQIGTGTMNTEAFF; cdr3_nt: TGTGCCAGCAGCCCACAGATCGGGACAGGCACAATGAACACTGAAGCTTTCTTT
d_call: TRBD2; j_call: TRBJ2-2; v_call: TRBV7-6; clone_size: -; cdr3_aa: CASSFLAGGPFGELFF; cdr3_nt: TGTGCCAGCAGCTTTTTAGCGGGAGGGCCGTTCGGGGAGCTGTTTTTT
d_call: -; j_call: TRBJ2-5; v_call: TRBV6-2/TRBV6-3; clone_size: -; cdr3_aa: CASSRTLAREETQYF; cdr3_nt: TGTGCCAGCAGTAGAACCCTAGCGAGAGAGGAGACCCAGTACTTC
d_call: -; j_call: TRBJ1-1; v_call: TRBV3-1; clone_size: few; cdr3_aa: CASSQGLLMAFF; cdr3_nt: TGTGCCAGCAGCCAAGGGCTTTTGATGGCTTTCTTT
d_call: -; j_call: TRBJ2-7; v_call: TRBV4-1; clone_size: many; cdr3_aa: CASSQVRGSEQYF; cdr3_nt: TGCGCCAGCAGCCAAGTGAGAGGGTCCGAGCAGTACTTC
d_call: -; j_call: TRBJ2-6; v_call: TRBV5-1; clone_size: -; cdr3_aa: CASSGTGSGANVLTF; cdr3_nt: TGCGCCAGCAGCGGAACAGGGTCTGGGGCCAACGTCCTGACTTTC
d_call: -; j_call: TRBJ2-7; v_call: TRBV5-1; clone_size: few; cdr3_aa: CASSFNSYEQYF; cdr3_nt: TGCGCCAGCAGCTTCAACTCATACGAGCAGTACTTC
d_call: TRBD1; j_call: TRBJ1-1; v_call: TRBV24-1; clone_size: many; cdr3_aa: CATSDLQGAEAFF; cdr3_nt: TGTGCCACCAGTGATTTACAGGGGGCGGAAGCTTTCTTT
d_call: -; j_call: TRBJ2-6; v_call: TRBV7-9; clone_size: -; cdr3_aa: CASSLSPGSGANVLTF; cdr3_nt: TGTGCCAGCAGCCTCAGCCCAGGATCTGGGGCCAACGTCCTGACTTTC
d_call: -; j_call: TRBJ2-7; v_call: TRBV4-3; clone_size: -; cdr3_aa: CASSQETRQTDEQYF; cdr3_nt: TGCGCCAGCAGCCAAGAAACAAGGCAGACGGACGAGCAGTACTTC
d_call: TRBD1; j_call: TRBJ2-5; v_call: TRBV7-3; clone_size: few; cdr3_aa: CASSSGRGQPQETQYF; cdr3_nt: TGTGCCAGCAGCTCAGGAAGGGGACAGCCTCAAGAGACCCAGTACTTC
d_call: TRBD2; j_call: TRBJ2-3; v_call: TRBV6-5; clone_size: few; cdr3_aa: CASSRGLAADTQYF; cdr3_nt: TGTGCCAGCAGTCGAGGACTAGCCGCAGATACGCAGTATTTT
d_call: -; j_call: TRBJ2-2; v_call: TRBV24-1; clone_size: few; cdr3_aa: CATSMSGELFF; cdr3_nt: TGTGCCACCAGTATGTCCGGGGAGCTGTTTTTT
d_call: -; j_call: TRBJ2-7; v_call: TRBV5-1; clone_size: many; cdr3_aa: CASSLAGEQYF; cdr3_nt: TGCGCCAGCAGCTTGGCGGGGGAGCAGTACTTC
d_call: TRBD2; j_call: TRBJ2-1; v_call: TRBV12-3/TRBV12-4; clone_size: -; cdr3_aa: CASSFGSGGAYNEQFF; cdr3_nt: TGTGCCAGCAGTTTCGGTAGCGGGGGGGCCTACAATGAGCAGTTCTTC
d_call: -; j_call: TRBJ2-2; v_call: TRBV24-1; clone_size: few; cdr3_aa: CATSQWYTGELFF; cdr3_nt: TGTGCCACCAGCCAATGGTACACCGGGGAGCTGTTTTTT
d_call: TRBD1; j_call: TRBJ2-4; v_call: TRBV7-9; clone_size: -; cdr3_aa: CASSLALGQVNIQYF; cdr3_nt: TGTGCCAGCAGCTTAGCGCTGGGACAGGTAAACATTCAGTACTTC
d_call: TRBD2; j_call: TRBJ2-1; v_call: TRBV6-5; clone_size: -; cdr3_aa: CAIGLTSGINEQFF; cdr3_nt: TGTGCCATCGGGTTGACTAGCGGGATAAATGAGCAGTTCTTC
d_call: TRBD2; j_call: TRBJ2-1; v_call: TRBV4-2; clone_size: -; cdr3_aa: CASSPYSTSGQYNEQFF; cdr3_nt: TGTGCCAGCAGCCCTTACTCGACTAGCGGCCAGTACAATGAGCAGTTCTTC
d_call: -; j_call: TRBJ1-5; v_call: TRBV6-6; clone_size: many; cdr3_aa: CASSPDRNQPQHF; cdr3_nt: TGTGCCAGCAGTCCCGACCGCAATCAGCCCCAGCATTTT
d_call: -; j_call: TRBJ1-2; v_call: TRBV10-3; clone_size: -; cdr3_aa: CAIRPGSNYGYTF; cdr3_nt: TGTGCCATCAGACCCGGGTCCAACTATGGCTACACCTTC
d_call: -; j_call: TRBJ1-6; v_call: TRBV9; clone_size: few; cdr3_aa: CASSGDLASPLHF; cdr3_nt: TGTGCCAGCAGCGGGGACCTGGCTTCACCCCTCCACTTT
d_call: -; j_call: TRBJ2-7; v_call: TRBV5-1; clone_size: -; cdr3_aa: CASSGTQGREQYF; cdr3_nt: TGCGCCAGCAGCGGAACTCAGGGTCGGGAGCAGTACTTC
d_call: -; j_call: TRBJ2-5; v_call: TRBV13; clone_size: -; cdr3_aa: CASSLGNRLVLGETQYF; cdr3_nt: TGTGCCAGCAGCTTAGGAAACCGACTAGTTCTTGGAGAGACCCAGTACTTC
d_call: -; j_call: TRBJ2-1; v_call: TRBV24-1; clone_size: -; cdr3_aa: CATSDLRGQGSGEQFF; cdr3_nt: TGTGCCACCAGTGATTTACGTGGGCAGGGATCAGGTGAGCAGTTCTTC
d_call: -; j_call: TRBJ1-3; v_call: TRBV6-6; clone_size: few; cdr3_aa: CASSLGAGYSGNTIYF; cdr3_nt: TGTGCCAGCAGTTTGGGGGCAGGCTACTCTGGAAACACCATATATTTT
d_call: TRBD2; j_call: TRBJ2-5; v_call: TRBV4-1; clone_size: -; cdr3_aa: CASSLLAGTRETQYF; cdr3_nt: TGCGCCAGCAGCCTTTTAGCGGGAACTAGAGAGACCCAGTACTTC
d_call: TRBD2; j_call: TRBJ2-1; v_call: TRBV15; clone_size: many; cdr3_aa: CATSRESGGSYNEQFF; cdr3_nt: TGTGCCACCAGCAGAGAATCGGGGGGCTCCTACAATGAGCAGTTCTTC
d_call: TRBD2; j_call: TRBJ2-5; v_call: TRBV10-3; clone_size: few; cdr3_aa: CAISQDSGRAQETQYF; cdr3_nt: TGTGCCATCAGCCAAGATAGCGGGAGGGCGCAGGAGACCCAGTACTTC
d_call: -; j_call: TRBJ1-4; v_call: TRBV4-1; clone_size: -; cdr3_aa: CASSQTRVLFF; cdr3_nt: TGCGCCAGCAGCCAAACTCGAGTACTGTTTTTT
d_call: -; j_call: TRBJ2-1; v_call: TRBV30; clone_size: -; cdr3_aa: CACAAYTDNEQFF; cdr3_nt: TGTGCCTGCGCGGCTTACACTGACAATGAGCAGTTCTTC
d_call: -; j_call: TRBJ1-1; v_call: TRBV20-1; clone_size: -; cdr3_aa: CSATWGVQNTEAFF; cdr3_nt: TGCAGTGCAACCTGGGGAGTACAAAACACTGAAGCTTTCTTT
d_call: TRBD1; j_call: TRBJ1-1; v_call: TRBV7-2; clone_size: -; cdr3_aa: CASRLGTGSLNTEAFF; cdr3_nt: TGTGCCAGCAGATTGGGGACAGGGAGCTTGAACACTGAAGCTTTCTTT
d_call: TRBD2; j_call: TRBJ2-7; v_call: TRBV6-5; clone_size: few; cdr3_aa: CASSLSGTSHEQYF; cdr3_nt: TGTGCCAGCAGTCTTTCCGGGACTAGCCACGAGCAGTACTTC
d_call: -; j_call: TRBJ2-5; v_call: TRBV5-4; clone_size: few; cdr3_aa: CASSPRFGGQETQYF; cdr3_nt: TGTGCCAGCAGCCCCCGGTTCGGCGGGCAAGAGACCCAGTACTTC
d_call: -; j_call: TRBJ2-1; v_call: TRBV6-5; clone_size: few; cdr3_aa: CASSPYEEVDEQFF; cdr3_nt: TGTGCCAGCAGTCCTTATGAGGAGGTGGATGAGCAGTTCTTC
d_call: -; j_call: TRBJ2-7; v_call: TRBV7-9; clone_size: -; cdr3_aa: CASSLVGGTLSYEQYF; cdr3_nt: TGTGCCAGCAGCTTAGTTGGTGGGACCCTTTCCTACGAGCAGTACTTC
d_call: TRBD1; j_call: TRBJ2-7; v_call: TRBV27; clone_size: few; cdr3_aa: CASSYSTGGATYEQYF; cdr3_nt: TGTGCCAGCAGTTATTCGACAGGGGGGGCGACCTACGAGCAGTACTTC
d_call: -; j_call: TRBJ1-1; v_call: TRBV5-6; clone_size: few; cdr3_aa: CASSLGRTEAFF; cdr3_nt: TGTGCCAGCAGCTTGGGACGGACTGAAGCTTTCTTT
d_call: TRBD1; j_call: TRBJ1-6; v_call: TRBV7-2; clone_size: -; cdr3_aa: CASSLDRGYSPLHF; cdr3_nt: TGTGCCAGCAGCTTGGACAGGGGATATTCACCCCTCCACTTT
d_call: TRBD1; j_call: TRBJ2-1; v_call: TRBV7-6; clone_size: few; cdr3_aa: CASSPRPDRGPYNEQFF; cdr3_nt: TGTGCCAGCAGCCCTCGCCCTGACAGGGGGCCTTACAATGAGCAGTTCTTC
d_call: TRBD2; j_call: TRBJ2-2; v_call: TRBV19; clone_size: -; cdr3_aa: CASSIGTSGYTGELFF; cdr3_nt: TGTGCCAGTAGTATCGGGACTAGCGGGTACACCGGGGAGCTGTTTTTT
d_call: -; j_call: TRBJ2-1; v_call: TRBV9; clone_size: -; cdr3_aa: CDSSPQVYNEQFF; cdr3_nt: TGTGACAGCAGCCCACAGGTTTACAATGAGCAGTTCTTC
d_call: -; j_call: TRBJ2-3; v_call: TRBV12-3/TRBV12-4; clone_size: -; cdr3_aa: CASSSSALGTDWDTQYF; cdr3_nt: TGTGCCAGCAGTTCCTCCGCCCTAGGGACTGATTGGGATACGCAGTATTTT
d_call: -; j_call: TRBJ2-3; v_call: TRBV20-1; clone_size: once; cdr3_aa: CSARDLPGDTDTQYF; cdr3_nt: TGCAGTGCTAGAGATCTCCCGGGAGACACAGATACGCAGTATTTT